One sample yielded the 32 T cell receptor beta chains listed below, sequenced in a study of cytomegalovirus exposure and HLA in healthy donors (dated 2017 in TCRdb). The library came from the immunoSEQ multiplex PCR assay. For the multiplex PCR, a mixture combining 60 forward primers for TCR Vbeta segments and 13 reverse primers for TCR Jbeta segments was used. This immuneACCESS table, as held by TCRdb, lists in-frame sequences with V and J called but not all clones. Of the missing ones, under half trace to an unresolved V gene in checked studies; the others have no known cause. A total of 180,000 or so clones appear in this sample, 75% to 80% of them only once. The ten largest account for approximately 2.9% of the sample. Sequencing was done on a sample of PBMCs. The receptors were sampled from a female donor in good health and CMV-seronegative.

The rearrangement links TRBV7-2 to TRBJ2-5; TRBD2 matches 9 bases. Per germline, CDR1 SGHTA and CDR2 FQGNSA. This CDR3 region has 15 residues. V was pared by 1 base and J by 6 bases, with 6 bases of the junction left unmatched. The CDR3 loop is CASSLGAGGGQTQYF. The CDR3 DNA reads TGTGCCAGCAGCTTAGGTGCGGGAGGGGGTCAGACCCAGTACTTC. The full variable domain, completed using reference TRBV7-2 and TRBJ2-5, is GAGVSQSPSNKVTEKGKDVELRCDPISGHTALYWYRQSLGQGLEFLIYFQGNSAPDKSGLPSDRFSAERTGGSVSTLTIQRTQQEDSAVYLCASSLGAGGGQTQYFGPGTRLLVL.

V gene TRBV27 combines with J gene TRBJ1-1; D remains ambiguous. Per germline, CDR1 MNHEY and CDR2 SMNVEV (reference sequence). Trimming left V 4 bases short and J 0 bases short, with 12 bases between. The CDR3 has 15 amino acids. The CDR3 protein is CASSSTPRVNTEAFF. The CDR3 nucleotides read TGTGCCAGCAGTTCCACCCCACGGGTGAACACTGAAGCTTTCTTT.

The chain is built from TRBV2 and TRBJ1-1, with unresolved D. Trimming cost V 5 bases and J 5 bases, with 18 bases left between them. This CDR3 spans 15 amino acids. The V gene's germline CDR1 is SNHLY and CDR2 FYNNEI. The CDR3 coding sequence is TGTGCCAGCAGTAGAGAGACACTCGTATTAACTGAAGCTTTCTTT. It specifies CASSRETLVLTEAFF.

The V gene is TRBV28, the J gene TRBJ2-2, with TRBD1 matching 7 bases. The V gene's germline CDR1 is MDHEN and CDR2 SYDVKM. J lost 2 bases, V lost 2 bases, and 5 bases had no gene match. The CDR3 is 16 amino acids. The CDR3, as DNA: TGTGCCAGCAGTTTAGTAGGGGGCGCAAACACCGGGGAGCTGTTTTTT. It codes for CASSLVGGANTGELFF.

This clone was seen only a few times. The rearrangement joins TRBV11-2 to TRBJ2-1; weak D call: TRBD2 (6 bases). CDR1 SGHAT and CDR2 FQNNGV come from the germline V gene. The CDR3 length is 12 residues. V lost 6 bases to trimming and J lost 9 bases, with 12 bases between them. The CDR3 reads CASSPSGSEQFF. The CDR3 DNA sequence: TGTGCCAGCAGTCCGTCCGGGAGTGAGCAGTTCTTC.

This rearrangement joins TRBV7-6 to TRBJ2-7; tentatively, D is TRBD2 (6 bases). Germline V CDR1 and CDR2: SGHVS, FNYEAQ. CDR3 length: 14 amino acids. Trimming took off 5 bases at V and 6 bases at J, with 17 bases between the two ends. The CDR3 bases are TGTGCCAGCAGCCCAGGAGGGGTTTTAGTCGAGCAGTACTTC. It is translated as CASSPGGVLVEQYF.

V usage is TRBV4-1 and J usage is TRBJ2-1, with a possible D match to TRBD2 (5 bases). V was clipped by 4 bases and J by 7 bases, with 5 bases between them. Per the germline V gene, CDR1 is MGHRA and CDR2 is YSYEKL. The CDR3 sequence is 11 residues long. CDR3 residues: CASSRGNEQFF. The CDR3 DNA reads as TGCGCCAGCAGCCGAGGGAATGAGCAGTTCTTC.

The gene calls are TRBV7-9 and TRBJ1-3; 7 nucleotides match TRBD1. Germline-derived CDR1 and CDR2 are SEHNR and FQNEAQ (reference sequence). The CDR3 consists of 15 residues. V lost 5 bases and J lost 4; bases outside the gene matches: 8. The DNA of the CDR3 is TGTGCCAGCAGCCCGAAACAGGGGCAAGGAAACACCATATATTTT. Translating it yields CASSPKQGQGNTIYF. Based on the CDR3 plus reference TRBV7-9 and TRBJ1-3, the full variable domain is DTGVSQNPRHKITKRGQNVTFRCDPISEHNRLYWYRQTLGQGPEFLTYFQNEAQLEKSRLLSDRFSAERPKGSFSTLEIQRTEQGDSAMYLCASSPKQGQGNTIYFGEGSWLTVV.

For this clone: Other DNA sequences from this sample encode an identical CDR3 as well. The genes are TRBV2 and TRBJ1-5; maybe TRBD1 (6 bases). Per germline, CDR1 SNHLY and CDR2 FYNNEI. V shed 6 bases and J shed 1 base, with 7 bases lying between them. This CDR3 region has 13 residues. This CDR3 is CASRGQSNQPQHF. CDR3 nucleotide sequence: TGTGCCAGCAGAGGACAGAGCAATCAGCCCCAGCATTTT.

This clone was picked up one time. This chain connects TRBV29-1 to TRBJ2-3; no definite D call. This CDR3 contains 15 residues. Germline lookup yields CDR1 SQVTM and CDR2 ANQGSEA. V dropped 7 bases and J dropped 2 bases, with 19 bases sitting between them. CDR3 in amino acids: CSAYRLLTPTDTQYF. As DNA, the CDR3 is TGCAGCGCCTACCGACTGCTGACCCCCACAGATACGCAGTATTTT.

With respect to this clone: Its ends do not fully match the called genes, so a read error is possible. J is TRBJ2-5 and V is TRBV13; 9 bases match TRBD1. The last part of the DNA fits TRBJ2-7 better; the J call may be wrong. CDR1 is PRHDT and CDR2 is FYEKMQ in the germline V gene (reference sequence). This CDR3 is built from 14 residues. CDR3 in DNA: TGTGCCAGCAGCCTAGGGGACAGGGATCTCGAGCAGTACTTC. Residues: CASSLGDRDLEQYF.

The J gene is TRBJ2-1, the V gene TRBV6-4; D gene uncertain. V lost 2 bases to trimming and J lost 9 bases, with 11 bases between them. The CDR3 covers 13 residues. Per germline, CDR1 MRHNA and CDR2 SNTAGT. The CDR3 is CASSDQVNSEQFF. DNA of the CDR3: TGTGCCAGCAGTGACCAGGTCAACTCTGAGCAGTTCTTC.

The CDR3 DNA follows: TGTGCCAGTAGTATAGACTCCGGGACAGTTTTTGACGAGCAGTACTTC. This encodes CASSIDSGTVFDEQYF. This chain uses TRBV19 with TRBJ2-7, with 7 bases fitting TRBD1. V shed 0 bases, J shed 5 bases, and the junction held 10 bases outside the gene matches. Germline V gives CDR1 LNHDA, CDR2 SQIVND (reference sequence). CDR3 length: 16 residues.

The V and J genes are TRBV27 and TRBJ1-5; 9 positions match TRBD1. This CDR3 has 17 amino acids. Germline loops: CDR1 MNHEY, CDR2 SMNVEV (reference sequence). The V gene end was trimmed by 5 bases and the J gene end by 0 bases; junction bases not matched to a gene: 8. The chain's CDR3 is CASSPGTGSYSNQPQHF. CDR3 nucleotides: TGTGCCAGCAGTCCCGGGACAGGGAGCTATAGCAATCAGCCCCAGCATTTT.

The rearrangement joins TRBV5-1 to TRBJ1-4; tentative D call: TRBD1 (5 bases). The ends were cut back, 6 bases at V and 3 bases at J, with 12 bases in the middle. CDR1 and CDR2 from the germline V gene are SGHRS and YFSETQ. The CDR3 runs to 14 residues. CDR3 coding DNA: TGCGCCAGCACCCCTGGCAGGGCTAATGAAAAACTGTTTTTT. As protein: CASTPGRANEKLFF.

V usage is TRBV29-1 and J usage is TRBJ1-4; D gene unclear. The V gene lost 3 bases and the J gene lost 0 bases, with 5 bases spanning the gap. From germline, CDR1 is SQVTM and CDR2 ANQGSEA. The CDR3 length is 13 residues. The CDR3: CSVESTTNEKLFF. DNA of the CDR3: TGCAGCGTTGAGTCCACAACTAATGAAAAACTGTTTTTT. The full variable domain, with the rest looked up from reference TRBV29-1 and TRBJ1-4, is SAVISQKPSRDICQRGTSLTIQCQVDSQVTMMFWYRQQPGQSLTLIATANQGSEATYESGFVIDKFPISRPNLTFSTLTVSNMSPEDSSIYLCSVESTTNEKLFFGSGTQLSVL.

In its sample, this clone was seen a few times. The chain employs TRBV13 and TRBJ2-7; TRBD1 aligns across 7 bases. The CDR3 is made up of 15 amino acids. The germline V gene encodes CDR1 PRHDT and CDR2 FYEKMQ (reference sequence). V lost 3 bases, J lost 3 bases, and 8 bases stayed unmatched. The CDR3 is CASSFYRGSIYEQYF. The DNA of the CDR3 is TGTGCCAGCAGCTTTTACAGGGGATCGATCTACGAGCAGTACTTC.

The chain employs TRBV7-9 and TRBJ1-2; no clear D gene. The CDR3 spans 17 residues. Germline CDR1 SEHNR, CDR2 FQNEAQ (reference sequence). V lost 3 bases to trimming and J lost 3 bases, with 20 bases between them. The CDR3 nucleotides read TGTGCCAGCAGCTTTCCGTCATTGCGCTCCGGGGACTATGGCTACACCTTC. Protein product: CASSFPSLRSGDYGYTF.

CDR3 residues: CASSRTGGFGELFF. CDR3 in DNA: TGTGCCAGCAGTCGGACAGGGGGCTTCGGGGAGCTGTTTTTT. J is TRBJ2-2 and V is TRBV11-2; 11 bases map to TRBD1. Germline V gene sequence: CDR1 SGHAT, CDR2 FQNNGV. V dropped 6 bases and J dropped 7; count of bases not matched to a gene: 4. This CDR3 spans 14 amino acids.

The CDR3: CASSIDAGNTYNEQFF. CDR3 nucleotides: TGTGCCAGTAGTATAGATGCAGGGAACACCTACAATGAGCAGTTCTTC. J is TRBJ2-1 and V is TRBV19, with a tentative D call TRBD1 (5 bases). V was trimmed by 0 bases and J by 2 bases, leaving 11 bases between them. CDR1 and CDR2 from the germline V gene are LNHDA and SQIVND (reference sequence). The CDR3 consists of 16 residues.

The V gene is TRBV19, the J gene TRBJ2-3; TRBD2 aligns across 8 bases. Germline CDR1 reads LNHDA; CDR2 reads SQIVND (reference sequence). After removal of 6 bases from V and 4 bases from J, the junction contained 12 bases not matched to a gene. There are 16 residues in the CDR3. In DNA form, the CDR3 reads TGTGCCAGTAGCTCCCCGGGAGGGGTCAAGGCAGATACGCAGTATTTT. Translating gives CASSSPGGVKADTQYF. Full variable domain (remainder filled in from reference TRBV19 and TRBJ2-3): DGGITQSPKYLFRKEGQNVTLSCEQNLNHDAMYWYRQDPGQGLRLIYYSQIVNDFQKGDIAEGYSVSREKKESFPLTVTSAQKNPTAFYLCASSSPGGVKADTQYFGPGTRLTVL.

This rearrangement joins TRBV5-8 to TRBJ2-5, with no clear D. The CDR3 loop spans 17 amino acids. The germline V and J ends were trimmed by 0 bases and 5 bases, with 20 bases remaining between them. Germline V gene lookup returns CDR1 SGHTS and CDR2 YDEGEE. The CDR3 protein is CASSLAGYRVFGETQYF. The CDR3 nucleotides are TGTGCCAGCAGCTTGGCCGGGTATAGAGTATTTGGGGAGACCCAGTACTTC.

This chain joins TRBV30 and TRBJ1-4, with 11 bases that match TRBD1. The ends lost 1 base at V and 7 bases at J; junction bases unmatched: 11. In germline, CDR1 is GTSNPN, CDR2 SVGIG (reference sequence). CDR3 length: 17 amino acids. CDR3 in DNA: TGTGCCTGGAGTGCCCATCCCGGACAGGGGGCGGGTGAAAAACTGTTTTTT. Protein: CAWSAHPGQGAGEKLFF.

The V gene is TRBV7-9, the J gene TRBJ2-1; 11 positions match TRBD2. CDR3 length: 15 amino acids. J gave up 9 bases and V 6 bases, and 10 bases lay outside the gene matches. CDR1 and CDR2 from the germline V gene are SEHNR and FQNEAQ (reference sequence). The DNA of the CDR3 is TGTGCCAGCAGACCCGGGACTAGCGGAGCCCGTGAGCAGTTCTTC. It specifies CASRPGTSGAREQFF.

CDR3 amino acids: CASSLRQGSYNEQFF. Written as DNA, the CDR3 is TGCGCCAGCAGCTTGAGGCAGGGATCCTACAATGAGCAGTTCTTC. The rearrangement joins TRBV5-1 to TRBJ2-1; weak D call: TRBD1 (5 bases). CDR1 is SGHRS, CDR2 YFSETQ, per germline. The CDR3 is 15 residues long. Trimming shortened V by 1 base and J by 1 base, and 9 bases separated the two germline ends.

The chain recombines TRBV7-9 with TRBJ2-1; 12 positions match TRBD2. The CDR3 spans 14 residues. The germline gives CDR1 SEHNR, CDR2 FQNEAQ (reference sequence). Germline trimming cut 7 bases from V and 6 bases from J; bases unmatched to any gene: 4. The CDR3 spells CASTGTSGFNEQFF. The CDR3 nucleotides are TGTGCCAGCACCGGGACTAGCGGGTTCAATGAGCAGTTCTTC.

Here the CDR3 DNA reads TGTGCCACCAGCAGAGACAGGGGGCTTGGGGGGGAAAACATTCAGTACTTC. Its translation: CATSRDRGLGGENIQYF. The chain combines TRBV15 with TRBJ2-4, with a tentative D call TRBD1 (8 bases). The V end lost 0 bases, the J end lost 5 bases, and 17 bases lay between the germline ends. The CDR3 extends over 17 amino acids. Germline lookup yields CDR1 LNHNV and CDR2 YYDKDF (reference sequence).

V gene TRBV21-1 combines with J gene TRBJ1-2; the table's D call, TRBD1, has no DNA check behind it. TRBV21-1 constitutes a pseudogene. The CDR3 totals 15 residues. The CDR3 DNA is TGTGCCAGCAGCCGGACAGGGGTGAATTGTTTTGGCTACACCTTC. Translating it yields CASSRTGVNCFGYTF.

The DNA of the CDR3 is TGCAGTGAAGGGACACCAGCTTTCTTT. The encoded protein is CSEGTPAFF. The chain has TRBV29-1 and TRBJ1-1; TRBD1 might be the D (6 bases). There are 9 residues in the CDR3. CDR1 and CDR2 (germline): SQVTM, ANQGSEA.

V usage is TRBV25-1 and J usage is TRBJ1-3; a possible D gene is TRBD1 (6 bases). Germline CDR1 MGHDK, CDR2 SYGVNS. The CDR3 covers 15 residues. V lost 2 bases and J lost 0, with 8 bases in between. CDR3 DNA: TGTGCCAGCAGTGAAGGGGGCTCCTCTGGAAACACCATATATTTT. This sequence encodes CASSEGGSSGNTIYF.

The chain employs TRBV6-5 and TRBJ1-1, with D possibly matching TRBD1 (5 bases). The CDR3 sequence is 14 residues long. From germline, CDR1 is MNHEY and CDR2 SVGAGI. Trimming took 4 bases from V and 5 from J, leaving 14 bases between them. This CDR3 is CASSSFGGGTEAFF. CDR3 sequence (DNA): TGTGCCAGCAGTTCCTTCGGCGGGGGGACTGAAGCTTTCTTT.

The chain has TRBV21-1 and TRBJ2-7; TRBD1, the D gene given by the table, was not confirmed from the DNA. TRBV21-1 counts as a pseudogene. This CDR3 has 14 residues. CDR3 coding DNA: TGTGCCAGCAGCAAAGCGGACAGGGATAGCGAGCAGTACTTC. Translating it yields CASSKADRDSEQYF.